Below, 28 T cell receptor beta chains from the same sample are listed, as sequenced in a study of T cell repertoires in cytomegalovirus infection. TCRdb called the reads again in MiXCR, with one record for every CDR3 protein. The sample lists around 710,000 distinct CDR3 sequences, about 27% occurring once. No antigens are known for them. Sequencing used cultured CD8+ T cells from PBMCs, obtained from culture after CMV antigen stimulation. The receptors stem from a human donor in good health (CMV status not recorded). Some clones in this sample may be carry-over from other donors' samples.

This clonotype was recorded at least ten times. The chain links TRBV7-8 to TRBJ2-7, with 10 bases lining up with TRBD2. After removal of 5 bases from V and 4 bases from J, the junction contained 11 bases not matched to a gene. CDR1 SGHVS and CDR2 FQNEAQ come from the germline V gene. This CDR3 spans 16 amino acids. CDR3 region: CASSNPPTSGAYEQYF. CDR3 sequence (DNA): TGTGCCAGCAGCAATCCCCCTACTAGCGGGGCTTACGAGCAGTACTTC.

The V call is TRBV14, the J call TRBJ1-5; 12 bases fit TRBD1. Germline loops: CDR1 SGHDN, CDR2 FVKESK. With 4 bases clipped from V and 6 bases from J, the junction kept 22 bases outside the gene matches. The CDR3 totals 21 residues. Here the CDR3 reads CASSPPSLGLKGTGGIQPQHF. CDR3 sequence (DNA): TGTGCCAGCAGCCCTCCAAGCCTCGGTCTTAAGGGGACAGGGGGCATTCAGCCCCAGCATTTT. Drawing the rest from reference TRBV14 and TRBJ1-5, the complete variable domain is EAGVTQFPSHSVIEKGQTVTLRCDPISGHDNLYWYRRVMGKEIKFLLHFVKESKQDESGMPNNRFLAERTGGTYSTLKVQPAELEDSGVYFCASSPPSLGLKGTGGIQPQHFGDGTRLSIL.

The rearrangement joins TRBV2 to TRBJ2-7; no definite D call. CDR1 is SNHLY, CDR2 FYNNEI, per germline. The CDR3 extends over 13 amino acids. V was cut by 6 bases and J by 5 bases, with 14 bases left in between. The CDR3 bases are TGTGCCAGCAGCGGTGAGTTACGGCACGAGCAGTACGTC. It encodes CASSGELRHEQYV.

V gene TRBV7-9 combines with J gene TRBJ2-1; tentative D call: TRBD2 (5 bases). V lost 5 bases and J 1 base, leaving 15 bases between the germline ends. The CDR3 is 16 amino acids. Germline CDR1 SEHNR, CDR2 FQNEAQ (reference sequence). The CDR3 protein is CASSRGSTSSYNEQFF. CDR3 in DNA: TGTGCCAGCAGCCGAGGGAGTACCTCTTCCTACAATGAGCAGTTCTTC.

This clonotype was found a few times. The chain carries TRBV6-6 and TRBJ2-4; 7 nucleotides agree with TRBD2. With 4 bases clipped from V and 7 bases from J, the junction kept 4 bases outside the gene matches. Germline loops: CDR1 MNHNY, CDR2 SVGAGI (reference sequence). This CDR3 is 13 amino acids long. The CDR3 DNA reads as TGTGCCAGCAGTTCTGGGGGGGGGAACATTCAGTACTTC. Amino acid sequence: CASSSGGGNIQYF.

This clonotype was picked up a small number of times. The V gene is TRBV7-9, the J gene TRBJ2-1, with a possible D match to TRBD2 (6 bases). CDR1 is SEHNR, CDR2 FQNEAQ, per germline (reference sequence). V shed 6 bases and J shed 5 bases, with 14 bases lying between them. CDR3 length: 14 residues. The CDR3 DNA is TGTGCCAGCAGGTCCGGGACTGACCACAATGAGCAGTTCTTC. Protein product: CASRSGTDHNEQFF.

This clonotype has just a few counts. The chain joins TRBV5-1 to TRBJ2-5, with TRBD1 identical over 8 bases. Trimming removed 5 bases from V and 6 bases from J; junction bases left unmatched: 12. The V gene's germline CDR1 is SGHRS and CDR2 YFSETQ. This CDR3 spans 15 amino acids. CDR3: CASSPRQGRWKTQYF. The CDR3 coding sequence is TGCGCCAGCAGTCCTAGACAGGGGCGTTGGAAGACCCAGTACTTC.

J is TRBJ1-1 and V is TRBV12-5, with D hard to call. V was trimmed by 5 bases and J by 0 bases, leaving 10 bases between them. CDR1 and CDR2 from the germline V gene are LGHNT and FRNRAP. The CDR3 covers 14 residues. The CDR3 sequence: CASGPFEMNTEAFF. In DNA form, the CDR3 reads TGTGCTAGTGGTCCCTTCGAGATGAACACTGAAGCTTTCTTT. The full variable domain, in which reference TRBV12-5 and TRBJ1-1 provide the parts outside the CDR3, is DARVTQTPRHKVTEMGQEVTMRCQPILGHNTVFWYRQTMMQGLELLAYFRNRAPLDDSGMPKDRFSAEMPDATLATLKIQPSEPRDSAVYFCASGPFEMNTEAFFGQGTRLTVV.

The table lists this clonotype with many counts. This rearrangement joins TRBV12-3 or TRBV12-4 to TRBJ1-1; D not certain. CDR3 size: 12 residues. V lost 6 bases and J lost 5, with 10 bases in between. The CDR3 region is CASSPGGTEAFF. The CDR3 DNA reads as TGTGCCAGCAGCCCCGGTGGGACTGAAGCTTTCTTT.

The table lists this clonotype with a few counts. J is TRBJ2-3 and V is TRBV11-3; D may be TRBD1 (6 bases). Trimming cost V 4 bases and J 10 bases, with 18 bases left between them. This CDR3 has 14 residues. CDR1 is SGHNT and CDR2 is YENEEA in the germline V gene. CDR3 in DNA: TGTGCCAGCAGCTCCTCAGGGGACCCGATTGCGCAGTATTTT. Its protein is CASSSSGDPIAQYF.

The chain is built from TRBV20-1 and TRBJ1-5; D gene uncertain. From germline, CDR1 is DFQATT and CDR2 SNEGSKA (reference sequence). V lost 6 bases and J lost 2, with 17 bases in between. The CDR3 consists of 15 residues. CDR3 amino acids: CSAPGGKFGNQPQHF. In nucleotides, the CDR3 is TGCAGTGCCCCAGGAGGGAAATTTGGCAATCAGCCCCAGCATTTT.

This clonotype was seen at least ten times. This chain links TRBV25-1 with TRBJ2-5; TRBD1 might be the D (6 bases). Germline values: CDR1 MGHDK, CDR2 SYGVNS. The CDR3 sequence is 17 residues long. V was shortened by 7 bases and J by 3 bases, with 24 bases between the two germline ends. The CDR3 DNA sequence: TGTGCCAGCACCGGACGGGGACAAGTCCCCTCAAAAGAGACCCAGTACTTC. Translation gives CASTGRGQVPSKETQYF.

In its sample, this clonotype was seen a few times. V gene TRBV7-3 combines with J gene TRBJ2-1, with D possibly TRBD1 on 5 matching bases. Trimming stripped 0 bases from V and 8 bases from J, with 8 bases between. This CDR3 is built from 13 residues. Germline values: CDR1 SGHTA, CDR2 FQGTGA. CDR3 residues: CASSLTQGHEQFF. CDR3 bases: TGTGCCAGCAGCTTAACCCAGGGCCATGAGCAGTTCTTC.

Of note for this clonotype: This sequence may be a read error, since a much larger clone differs from it by one base. This chain connects TRBV7-4 to TRBJ2-5; 7 nucleotides match TRBD1. The germline V gene encodes CDR1 SGHVT and CDR2 SQSDAQ. This CDR3 comprises 14 residues. Here the CDR3 DNA reads TGTACCAGCAGCCTCCAGGGACAGCAAGAGACCCAGTACTTC. Encoded protein: CTSSLQGQQETQYF.

This clonotype was detected ten times or more. J is TRBJ2-1 and V is TRBV7-8; TRBD1 agrees at 9 bases. Germline trimming cut 5 bases from V and 0 bases from J; bases unmatched to any gene: 14. The germline V gene has CDR1 SGHVS and CDR2 FQNEAQ. CDR3 length: 19 amino acids. The CDR3 loop reads CASSPGTGPFVRSYNEQFF. The DNA of the CDR3 is TGTGCCAGCAGCCCCGGGACAGGGCCCTTTGTACGCTCCTACAATGAGCAGTTCTTC.

The chain uses TRBV6-5 and TRBJ2-7; D perhaps matches TRBD2 (5 bases). This CDR3 has 13 residues. CDR1 and CDR2 from the germline V gene are MNHEY and SVGAGI. Trimming took 6 bases from V and 3 from J, leaving 12 bases between them. The CDR3 bases are TGTGCCAGCAGATTGGACGGGGACTACGAGCAGTACTTC. It is translated as CASRLDGDYEQYF.

This clonotype was counted only a few times. V is TRBV2 and J is TRBJ1-1; D possibly corresponds to TRBD1 (6 bases). CDR1 SNHLY and CDR2 FYNNEI come from the germline V gene. The CDR3 spans 16 residues. Trimming cost V 4 bases and J 5 bases, with 20 bases left between them. For the CDR3, the DNA is TGTGCCAGCAGTGGGAAGGGACAACCCGGGCGGACTGAAGCTTTCTTT. Its protein is CASSGKGQPGRTEAFF.

The chain couples TRBV12-5 to TRBJ2-7, with D uncertain. CDR1 is LGHNT, CDR2 FRNRAP, per germline. CDR3 length: 10 amino acids. The CDR3 protein is CASGLVEGPV. For the CDR3, the DNA is TGTGCTAGTGGTTTGGTAGAAGGCCCTGTC.

The chain couples TRBV10-2 to TRBJ1-1, with a tentative D call TRBD1 (5 bases). The V end was cut by 8 bases, the J end by 2 bases, with 12 bases between. CDR1 is WSHSY, CDR2 SAAADI, per germline. The CDR3 length is 13 residues. This chain's CDR3 is CASLGGDNTEAFF. In DNA form, the CDR3 reads TGCGCCAGCTTGGGGGGGGATAACACTGAAGCTTTCTTT.

The chain uses TRBV9 and TRBJ1-1; the D gene is possibly TRBD1 (6 bases). Looked up from germline, CDR1 is SGDLS and CDR2 is YYNGEE. This CDR3 spans 14 amino acids. V was trimmed by 0 bases and J by 6 bases, leaving 12 bases between them. The CDR3 reads CASSVATGPPEAFF. For the CDR3, the DNA is TGTGCCAGCAGCGTAGCTACAGGGCCCCCTGAAGCTTTCTTT.

This clonotype turned up a few times. The genes are TRBV4-3 and TRBJ2-1, with 9 bases that match TRBD2. The CDR3 extends over 15 amino acids. CDR1 LGHNA and CDR2 YSLEER come from the germline V gene. V shed 0 bases and J 8 bases; nucleotides not matched to a gene: 5. For the CDR3, the DNA is TGCGCCAGCAGCCAAGATAGCGGGGGTTGGGATGAGCAGTTCTTC. It is translated as CASSQDSGGWDEQFF.

The chain couples TRBV6-1 to TRBJ1-2; D perhaps matches TRBD1 (5 bases). The CDR3 spans 15 residues. Germline V gene lookup returns CDR1 MNHNS and CDR2 SASEGT. With 8 bases removed from V and 2 bases from J, the gap between germline ends came to 18 bases. The chain's CDR3 is CASRQYVVTNYGYTF. The CDR3 DNA reads as TGTGCCAGCCGACAGTACGTAGTAACGAACTATGGCTACACCTTC.

At least ten counts were recorded for this clonotype. The CDR3: CASSFLASGDNEQFF. The CDR3, as DNA: TGTGCCAGCAGCTTTTTGGCTAGCGGGGACAATGAGCAGTTCTTC. V gene TRBV7-6 combines with J gene TRBJ2-1, with TRBD2 identical over 9 bases. The CDR3 length is 15 residues. Germline CDR1 is SGHVS and CDR2 is FNYEAQ. J gave up 5 bases and V 3 bases, and 5 bases lay outside the gene matches.

This clonotype was detected a few times. The V and J genes are TRBV6-1 and TRBJ1-6; D is unresolved. This CDR3 is built from 17 residues. Germline CDR1 is MNHNS and CDR2 is SASEGT. Trimming took 0 bases from V and 4 from J, leaving 13 bases between them. The CDR3 is CASSEATAPGYNSPLHF. CDR3 nucleotides: TGTGCCAGCAGTGAAGCTACGGCTCCCGGATATAATTCACCCCTCCACTTT.

This clonotype was counted many times. V is TRBV28 and J is TRBJ1-5; no clear D gene. Deletions cut 9 bases from V and 8 bases from J, with 17 bases between. The CDR3 has 13 residues. Germline V CDR1 and CDR2: MDHEN, SYDVKM. Written as DNA, the CDR3 is TGTGCCAGTGGTTCGGAGACGACGAAGCCCCAGCATTTT. It yields the protein CASGSETTKPQHF.

V is TRBV29-1 and J is TRBJ2-3; TRBD2 might be the D (5 bases). Germline-derived CDR1 and CDR2 are SQVTM and ANQGSEA. This CDR3 is 12 amino acids long. Trimming removed 6 bases from V and 2 bases from J, with 9 bases in between. This CDR3 is CSVAGNTDTQYF. In nucleotides, the CDR3 is TGCAGCGTAGCCGGGAACACAGATACGCAGTATTTT.

This clonotype was observed at least ten times. This chain links TRBV7-6 with TRBJ2-1; D might be TRBD1 (6 bases). Germline V gene sequence: CDR1 SGHVS, CDR2 FNYEAQ. The ends were cut back, 5 bases at V and 6 bases at J, with 14 bases in the middle. The CDR3 totals 14 residues. This CDR3 is CASSTRQGTNEQFF. The CDR3 DNA reads TGTGCCAGCAGCACCCGCCAGGGGACCAATGAGCAGTTCTTC.

Many counts were recorded for this clonotype. The rearrangement uses TRBV7-8 and TRBJ2-5; weak D call: TRBD1 (5 bases). V gave up 5 bases and J gave up 5 bases, with 15 bases separating them. This CDR3 has 14 residues. CDR1 is SGHVS, CDR2 FQNEAQ, per germline. CDR3 in amino acids: CASSLEVGRETQYF. The CDR3 DNA sequence: TGTGCCAGCAGCCTAGAGGTGGGGCGGGAGACCCAGTACTTC.